This T cell receptor (beta chain) is from a study of cytomegalovirus exposure and HLA in healthy donors. Study-wide findings and caveats: Reports state that TCR beta sequences accurately predicted most subjects' HLA-A and HLA-B alleles. A few V segments could not be told apart, such as TRBV6-2 and TRBV6-3, and were left out.

The V segment lost 5 bases and the J segment 11 bases; nucleotides outside the gene matches: 3. In germline, CDR1 is MDHEN, CDR2 SYDVKM. This CDR3 region has 13 residues. Comment on this clone: The antigen remains undetermined.

In the PCR, 60 Vbeta and 13 Jbeta primers were used. Profiled with immunoSEQ multiplex PCR; TCRdb holds only in-frame clones, not every one. The sample holds some 150,000 clones, under 75% seen once. The rearrangement joins TRBV28 to TRBJ1-4, with 12 bases lining up with TRBD1. The sequence was obtained from a woman aged 55-75 years in good health and CMV-seropositive. The sequencing input was PBMCs. CDR3 nucleotide sequence: TGTGCCAGCAGTGGGACAGGGGGCTTCAAACTGTTTTTT. This codes for CASSGTGGFKLFF. Based on the CDR3 plus reference TRBV28 and TRBJ1-4, the full variable domain is DVKVTQSSRYLVKRTGEKVFLECVQDMDHENMFWYRQDPGLGLRLIYFSYDVKMKEKGDIPEGYSVSREKKERFSLILESASTNQTSMYLCASSGTGGFKLFFGSGTQLSVL.